This T cell receptor (beta chain) is from a study of CD8 T cells in ankylosing spondylitis. Quantitative 5'-RACE with molecular barcodes generated TCR beta libraries. TCRdb ran MiXCR on the 5' RACE reads and lists one entry per CDR3 protein. The sample holds over 110,000 distinct CDR3 sequences, 6.5% to 8.5% seen once. The table lists this clonotype with many counts. This CDR3 spans 14 amino acids. V was clipped by 4 bases and J by 0 bases, with 11 bases between them. Germline CDR1 and CDR2: DFQATT and SNEGSKA (reference sequence). V is TRBV20-1 and J is TRBJ2-3; D remains ambiguous. This TCR derives from a male donor with ankylosing spondylitis. The material sequenced was synovial fluid, either unsorted or a sorted T cell fraction (not recorded which). Here the CDR3 DNA reads TGCAGTGCTATGTTGCGTTATAGCACAGATACGCAGTATTTT. This gives the protein CSAMLRYSTDTQYF.